The 10 T cell receptor beta chains given below trace back to one sample, sequenced in a study of Ad26.COV2.S vaccination and SARS-CoV-2 variants. Treatment here: approximately 18 received Ad26.COV2.S at low or high dose, single or two shots; 5 received placebo; per-sample allocation not given. Each sample was drawn 63 days after the first injection (of vaccine or placebo). Assay used: immunoSEQ multiplex PCR; TCRdb lists only in-frame clones, some missing. The sample holds about 450,000 clones, 89% seen once. The sequencing here drew on peripheral blood, taken in a trial of Ad26.COV2.S vaccine versus placebo. The receptors shown here come from a person aged 18 to 59 who received the Ad26.COV2.S COVID-19 vaccine or a placebo.

V and J are TRBV6-5 and TRBJ2-5; 7 nucleotides align to TRBD2. The junction had 9 bases not matched to a gene; V was cut back by 6 bases and J by 2 bases. This CDR3 is 15 amino acids long. The germline gives CDR1 MNHEY, CDR2 SVGAGI. Written as DNA, the CDR3 is TGTGCCAGCAGGGGGGGGGACGAACTACAAGAGACCCAGTACTTC. Translation: CASRGGDELQETQYF.

This chain joins TRBV5-4 and TRBJ1-4; D perhaps matches TRBD1 (5 bases). The CDR3 runs 15 residues. Germline loops: CDR1 SGHNT, CDR2 YYREEE (reference sequence). V was shortened by 2 bases and J by 3 bases, with 11 bases between the two germline ends. CDR3 DNA: TGTGCCAGCAGCTTAGGAGGGGCGGCTAATGAAAAACTGTTTTTT. Protein product: CASSLGGAANEKLFF.

This clone was observed once. The chain has TRBV7-6 and TRBJ2-1, with D perhaps matching TRBD2 (5 bases). Trimming stripped 4 bases from V and 3 bases from J, with 19 bases between. Germline lookup yields CDR1 SGHVS and CDR2 FNYEAQ. This CDR3 spans 17 amino acids. The CDR3 DNA is TGTGCCAGCAGCTGGCGAGATCCAAGACTATACTACAATGAGCAGTTCTTC. It translates to CASSWRDPRLYYNEQFF.

This chain uses TRBV11-1 with TRBJ2-7; TRBD1 is a possible D gene (6 bases). Deletions cut 0 bases from V and 6 bases from J, with 9 bases between. The germline CDR1 and CDR2 sequences are SGHAT and FQDESV (reference sequence). This CDR3 region has 13 residues. The CDR3 sequence: CASSLASGVEQYF. CDR3 nucleotide sequence: TGTGCCAGCAGCTTAGCGTCAGGGGTCGAGCAGTACTTC.

The chain is built from TRBV4-2 and TRBJ1-2, with a weak D call TRBD1 (6 bases). The ends were cut back, 1 base at V and 2 bases at J, with 11 bases in the middle. The CDR3 sequence is 15 residues long. Germline CDR1 LGHNA, CDR2 YNFKEQ. The CDR3 sequence is CASSQVTGSNYGYTF. The CDR3 nucleotides are TGTGCCAGCAGCCAAGTTACAGGGTCCAACTATGGCTACACCTTC.

The rearrangement uses TRBV18 and TRBJ1-5; TRBD1 matches 11 bases. This CDR3 is 14 amino acids long. With V trimmed by 3 bases and J by 5 bases, 0 bases remained unmatched. CDR1 is KGHSH, CDR2 LQKENI, per germline. In DNA form, the CDR3 reads TGTGCCAGCTCACCGGGACAGGGGGATCAGCCCCAGCATTTT. Translation gives CASSPGQGDQPQHF. Full variable domain (rest looked up from reference TRBV18 and TRBJ1-5): NAGVMQNPRHLVRRRGQEARLRCSPMKGHSHVYWYRQLPEEGLKFMVYLQKENIIDESGMPKERFSAEFPKEGPSILRIQQVVRGDSAAYFCASSPGQGDQPQHFGDGTRLSIL.

The gene calls are TRBV9 and TRBJ1-1; perhaps TRBD1 as D (6 bases). CDR1 is SGDLS, CDR2 YYNGEE, per germline. Trimming removed 2 bases from V and 10 bases from J, with 21 bases in between. CDR3 length equals 15 residues. CDR3 amino acids: CASSVSPSTGSVAFF. The CDR3 DNA follows: TGTGCCAGCAGCGTGTCTCCATCAACAGGGAGTGTAGCTTTCTTT.

This chain links TRBV24-1 with TRBJ2-5; a possible D gene is TRBD1 (5 bases). The V and J ends lost 5 bases and 3 bases respectively, with 15 bases between them. CDR1 KGHDR and CDR2 SFDVKD come from the germline V gene. This CDR3 has 15 amino acids. CDR3 coding DNA: TGTGCCACCAGTGCCCAGGGCCGGTACAAAGAGACCCAGTACTTC. Encoded protein: CATSAQGRYKETQYF.

The chain couples TRBV13 to TRBJ2-7; TRBD1 agrees at 8 bases. V shed 5 bases, J shed 3 bases, and the junction held 9 bases outside the gene matches. Germline CDR1 PRHDT, CDR2 FYEKMQ (reference sequence). The CDR3 spans 15 residues. CDR3 residues: CASSPRQGALYEQYF. The CDR3, as DNA: TGTGCCAGCAGCCCGCGGCAGGGGGCTCTCTACGAGCAGTACTTC.

CDR3 sequence (DNA): TGTGCCAGCAGCCAAGATCGGGTAAGGCTAGCGGGGGAGCAGTTCTTC. Amino acid sequence: CASSQDRVRLAGEQFF. The V and J genes are TRBV14 and TRBJ2-1, with 9 nucleotides matching TRBD2. The CDR3 spans 16 residues. V shed 0 bases and J 10 bases; nucleotides not matched to a gene: 10. Germline CDR1 reads SGHDN; CDR2 reads FVKESK.